Sequencing of this T cell receptor beta chain was carried out in a study of shared clonotypes between healthy human individuals. Remarks on this clone: Antigen unknown.

Findings and caveats of the study: Shared clonotypes: about 4.6% naive CD4, around 4% naive CD8, 2% to 2.5% memory CD4, 0.4% memory CD8. Non-shared clonotypes displayed generation probabilities falling below those of clonotypes present in all four donors. Sorted-subset sequencing, rarefaction showed, was incomplete despite large depth.

The length of the CDR3 is 14 residues. V was pared by 4 bases and J by 11 bases, with 21 bases between. Germline V gives CDR1 SGHRS, CDR2 YFSETQ. Only in-frame clones appear in the TCRdb table, and some are missing; sequencing was by immunoSEQ multiplex PCR. The table shows fewer than 2.5 million clones, with roughly 93% occurring only once. Naive CD45RA+ and memory CD45RA-negative subsets were split from CD4+ cells. The material sequenced was naive CD4+ T cells from PBMCs. Subset noted: CD45RA+ positively selected. This clonotype was obtained from a man aged 18-30 years in good health. Some clones in this sample may be carry-over from other donors' samples. The chain links TRBV5-1 to TRBJ1-1; maybe TRBD1 (5 bases). The CDR3 here is CASSLGRDEKSAFF. In DNA, the CDR3 is TGCGCCAGCAGCCTAGGAAGGGACGAGAAGTCTGCTTTCTTT.